The 16 T cell receptor beta chains in this list originate from one sample, sequenced in a study of circulating and synovial CD4+ cells in juvenile arthritis. The protocol was immunoSEQ multiplex PCR, while the TCRdb copy is restricted to in-frame clones and leaves out a portion. The data show about 32,000 clones, around 96% seen once. The source material was CD4+ T cells from blood. These receptors all come from a human donor with juvenile idiopathic arthritis.

This chain joins TRBV18 and TRBJ1-5, with D perhaps matching TRBD1 (5 bases). V was shortened by 3 bases and J by 4 bases, with 7 bases between the two germline ends. The CDR3 loop spans 13 amino acids. Germline V gene lookup returns CDR1 KGHSH and CDR2 LQKENI. The CDR3 loop is CASSPDRNQPQHF. The DNA for the CDR3 is TGTGCCAGCTCACCTGACAGAAATCAGCCCCAGCATTTT.

The chain combines TRBV29-1 with TRBJ1-1, with TRBD1 matching 10 bases. This CDR3 contains 13 residues. The germline V gene has CDR1 SQVTM and CDR2 ANQGSEA. Trimming cost V 7 bases and J 1 base; bases outside gene matches: 3. The DNA of the CDR3 is TGCAGCGGGAGGACAGGGGGGAACACTGAAGCTTTCTTT. Amino acid sequence: CSGRTGGNTEAFF.

This chain connects TRBV5-4 to TRBJ2-5; D is possibly TRBD2 (6 bases). CDR3 length equals 14 residues. Trimming pared 5 bases from V and 1 base from J, leaving 12 bases between. The V gene's germline CDR1 is SGHNT and CDR2 YYREEE (reference sequence). CDR3 DNA sequence: TGTGCCAGCAGTGTAGCGGAAATCCAAGAGACCCAGTACTTC. This encodes CASSVAEIQETQYF.

The chain links TRBV25-1 to TRBJ1-1, with a possible D match to TRBD1 (5 bases). Germline V gene sequence: CDR1 MGHDK, CDR2 SYGVNS. V lost 7 bases and J lost 0, with 9 bases in between. This CDR3 region has 13 residues. The DNA for the CDR3 is TGTGCCAGCATCCAGGGAATGAACACTGAAGCTTTCTTT. Protein sequence: CASIQGMNTEAFF.

J is TRBJ2-1 and V is TRBV10-3; tentatively, D is TRBD1 (5 bases). Deletions cut 2 bases from V and 2 bases from J, with 16 bases between. Germline V gene lookup returns CDR1 ENHRY and CDR2 SYGVKD. The CDR3 contains 17 residues. The DNA of the CDR3 is TGTGCCATCAGTGAGGAAGGGGCAGGGAACCCCTACAATGAGCAGTTCTTC. It is translated as CAISEEGAGNPYNEQFF.

CDR3 residues: CASSWQNTGELFF. CDR3 coding DNA: TGTGCCAGTAGTTGGCAGAACACCGGGGAGCTGTTTTTT. This rearrangement joins TRBV19 to TRBJ2-2; no clear D. CDR3 length: 13 residues. CDR1 is LNHDA, CDR2 SQIVND, per germline (reference sequence). The V end lost 5 bases, the J end lost 1 base, and 5 bases lay between the germline ends.

This chain uses TRBV9 with TRBJ2-6; 7 nucleotides match TRBD1. This CDR3 is built from 15 residues. Germline V CDR1 and CDR2: SGDLS, YYNGEE. Trimming at V came to 3 bases and at J to 4 bases, leaving 4 bases not matched to a gene. The CDR3 DNA reads as TGTGCCAGCAGCGAGGGGACAGCCGGGGCCAACGTCCTGACTTTC. Translating gives CASSEGTAGANVLTF. Filled out from reference TRBV9 and TRBJ2-6, the complete variable domain reads DSGVTQTPKHLITATGQRVTLRCSPRSGDLSVYWYQQSLDQGLQFLIQYYNGEERAKGNILERFSAQQFPDLHSELNLSSLELGDSALYFCASSEGTAGANVLTFGAGSRLTVL.

The chain carries TRBV7-2 and TRBJ2-2; the D is unclear. Germline assignment: CDR1 SGHTA and CDR2 FQGNSA. The CDR3 consists of 14 residues. V lost 7 bases and J lost 7, with 16 bases in between. CDR3 coding DNA: TGTGCCAGCACCACTCAACAAGAGGTCGGGGAGCTGTTTTTT. Protein sequence: CASTTQQEVGELFF.

The J gene is TRBJ2-3, the V gene TRBV15; TRBD1 matches 7 bases. CDR3 length: 15 amino acids. Germline V gene data show CDR1 as LNHNV and CDR2 as YYDKDF (reference sequence). Trimming cost V 4 bases and J 2 bases; bases outside gene matches: 6. CDR3: CATSKGQDPTDTQYF. The CDR3 DNA sequence: TGTGCCACCAGCAAAGGACAGGATCCCACAGATACGCAGTATTTT.

Only one count was recorded for this clone. The chain recombines TRBV27 with TRBJ1-1; 7 nucleotides agree with TRBD1. The CDR3 has 18 residues. The V gene end was trimmed by 4 bases and the J gene end by 6 bases; junction bases not matched to a gene: 20. Germline V gene lookup returns CDR1 MNHEY and CDR2 SMNVEV (reference sequence). The CDR3 here is CASSSNSGGLSLWAEAFF. The DNA of the CDR3 is TGTGCCAGCAGTTCGAACTCAGGGGGATTGTCCTTATGGGCTGAAGCTTTCTTT.

The genes are TRBV10-3 and TRBJ2-1; the match to TRBD2 covers 7 bases. CDR1 and CDR2 from the germline V gene are ENHRY and SYGVKD. Trimming removed 4 bases from V and 0 bases from J; junction bases left unmatched: 9. This CDR3 is built from 17 residues. The CDR3 DNA reads as TGTGCCATCAGTGTCCTGGGGAGGGGCAGCTCCTACAATGAGCAGTTCTTC. This codes for CAISVLGRGSSYNEQFF.

The CDR3 DNA reads TGCGCCAGCAGTGTTACCTACGAGCAGTACTTC. Translation: CASSVTYEQYF. The chain recombines TRBV23-1 with TRBJ2-5; D unclear. The J call is in doubt because the DNA end fits TRBJ2-7 better. TRBV23-1 is identified as an open reading frame with a role that is uncertain. The CDR3 spans 11 residues.

As concerns this clone: An end of the junction does not agree with germline; a read error may underlie this. The CDR3 here is CASSQESQDRAGNTIYF. The CDR3 nucleotides are TGCGCGAGCAGCCAGGAATCGCAGGACAGGGCGGGAAACACCATATATTTT. The chain couples TRBV5-1 to TRBJ1-3, with 8 positions matching TRBD1. The CDR3 length is 17 residues. Germline V CDR1 and CDR2: SGHRS, YFSETQ.

The rearrangement uses TRBV18 and TRBJ1-4, with 9 bases fitting TRBD1. The CDR3 sequence is 15 residues long. The V gene's germline CDR1 is KGHSH and CDR2 LQKENI. The junction had 9 bases not matched to a gene; V was cut back by 6 bases and J by 7 bases. The CDR3 loop is CASSQQGALREKLFF. CDR3 DNA sequence: TGTGCCAGCTCCCAACAGGGGGCGCTTCGTGAAAAACTGTTTTTT.

The genes are TRBV10-2 and TRBJ2-7, with 13 bases identical to TRBD2. The J segment lost 2 bases and the V segment lost 2 bases, leaving 0 bases of the junction unmatched. The CDR3 consists of 15 residues. Germline V gene sequence: CDR1 WSHSY, CDR2 SAAADI. In DNA form, the CDR3 reads TGCGCCAGCAGTGAGACTAGCGGGGGGGCCTACGAGCAGTACTTC. The encoded protein is CASSETSGGAYEQYF.

J is TRBJ2-1 and V is TRBV10-3; a possible D gene is TRBD2 (6 bases). V gave up 4 bases and J gave up 4 bases, with 17 bases separating them. Germline-derived CDR1 and CDR2 are ENHRY and SYGVKD. The CDR3 has 16 amino acids. The CDR3 reads CAISGPGLETYNEQFF. The CDR3 nucleotides are TGTGCCATCAGTGGACCGGGACTTGAAACTTACAATGAGCAGTTCTTC.